Given below is one TCR beta chain in context. The data derive from a study of blood T cell repertoires in COVID-19. In the original analysis: Amplification of reference gene primers was used by the study to estimate nucleated cell counts. Assay: immunoSEQ multiplex PCR; the TCRdb copy retains only in-frame clones and omits some. V and J calls and clone size are given by that table; D and trimming were obtained from the DNA. The sample gives some 140,000 clones, around 83% of which show up once; about 12% is in the top ten. V gave up 5 bases and J gave up 0 bases, with 13 bases separating them. CDR3 size: 15 residues. Germline CDR1 MNHEY, CDR2 SVGAGI.

This chain connects TRBV6-5 to TRBJ1-1; D uncertain. The sample comprised peripheral blood. The sequence was obtained from a woman in her sixties or seventies with COVID-19, enrolled during active disease. The CDR3 DNA reads TGTGCCAGCAGTCCACAGACGGTAATGAACACTGAAGCTTTCTTT. Protein sequence: CASSPQTVMNTEAFF.